This T cell receptor beta chain was captured in a study of cytomegalovirus exposure and HLA in healthy donors (dated by TCRdb to about 2017). With regard to the full study: The 666 repertoires of the first cohort and the 95 to 150 validation repertoires were produced on the same platform, according to a later analysis. A separate validation cohort of some 130 different subjects was used in addition to the approximately 640-subject first cohort. High-throughput TCR immunosequencing, statistical association of individual TCRs with disease status, and machine learning were combined to predict cytomegalovirus infection status. The study aimed to test whether cataloging public T cell receptors could reveal signatures of past pathogen exposure.

Library preparation used the immunoSEQ multiplex PCR assay. The authors' analysis ran thus. A statistical classification framework was built to diagnose cytomegalovirus status from the catalog of TCR beta chain sequences. TCRdb's version of the immuneACCESS table is confined to in-frame rearrangements and falls short of the full clone set. An unresolved V gene accounts for under half of the shortfall where checked; the remainder is of unknown origin. V, J and clone size reflect that table, while D and trimming were determined from the DNA. Within this sample are approximately 71,000 clones, with approximately 90% of them counted one time only. The ten largest clones take up about 3% of the sample. Comments on this clone: Which antigen it targets is not known. No base quality values were provided; no much bigger clone lies one nucleotide off.

Points the paper makes about the study in general: The authors suggested that the approach could potentially be extended to other disease states and immunological phenotypes. In vitro tests confirmed that a few of the cytomegalovirus-associated TCR beta chains recognize cytomegalovirus antigens. The classifier was reported to diagnose cytomegalovirus status with high specificity and sensitivity in both the original cohort and the validation cohort. Subsequent analysis determined that TCRs grouped into clusters in the first cohort also showed a tendency toward co-occurrence across the 90 to 150 validation repertoires, and 85% to 95% of cluster scores exceeded 0. A total of 164 TCR beta chains were listed by the study as associated with cytomegalovirus. Most TCR sequences were observed very rarely across donors, whereas some public TCRs were present in many individuals. All 130 or so repertoires were used to score co-occurrence in the validation cohort in a later analysis, because that analysis had no HLA typing for the cohort.

Separate from the approximately 670-subject first cohort, the validation cohort of roughly 110 subjects was the group to which the donors belonged. The germline V and J ends show losses of 1 base and 5 bases respectively, and no gene match explains 10 bases of the junction. The germline V gene gives CDR1 as SGHDT and CDR2 as YYEEEE. The CDR3 measures 16 amino acids from cysteine to phenylalanine. Only CDR3 DNA is held: 48 bases, read in frame from base 1. Sequencing was carried out using PBMCs. This TCR came from a man in his late teens or twenties in good health and CMV-seronegative. The sequence joins TRBV5-6 to TRBJ1-2, with 8 junctional bases fitting TRBD1. The CDR3 here reads CASSLSGQDFLYGYTF. The DNA sequence follows: TGTGCCAGCAGCTTGTCGGGACAGGACTTTTTGTATGGCTACACCTTC.